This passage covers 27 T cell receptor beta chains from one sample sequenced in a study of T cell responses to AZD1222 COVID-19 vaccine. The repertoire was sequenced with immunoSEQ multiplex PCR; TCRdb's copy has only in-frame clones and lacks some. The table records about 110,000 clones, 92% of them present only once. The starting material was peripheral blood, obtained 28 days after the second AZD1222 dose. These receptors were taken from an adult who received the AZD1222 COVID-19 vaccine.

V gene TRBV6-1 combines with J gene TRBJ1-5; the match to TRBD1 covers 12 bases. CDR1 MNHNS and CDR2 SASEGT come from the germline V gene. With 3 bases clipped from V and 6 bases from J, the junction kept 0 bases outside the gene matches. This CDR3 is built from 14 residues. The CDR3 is CASSEGQGAQPQHF. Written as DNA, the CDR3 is TGTGCCAGCAGTGAGGGACAGGGGGCTCAGCCCCAGCATTTT.

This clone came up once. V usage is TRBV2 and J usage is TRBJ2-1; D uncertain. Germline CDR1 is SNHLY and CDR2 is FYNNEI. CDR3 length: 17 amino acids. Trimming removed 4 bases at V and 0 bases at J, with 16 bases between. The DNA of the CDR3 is TGTGCCAGCAGTGGGGCGGTAAACCCAAGCTCCTACAATGAGCAGTTCTTC. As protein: CASSGAVNPSSYNEQFF.

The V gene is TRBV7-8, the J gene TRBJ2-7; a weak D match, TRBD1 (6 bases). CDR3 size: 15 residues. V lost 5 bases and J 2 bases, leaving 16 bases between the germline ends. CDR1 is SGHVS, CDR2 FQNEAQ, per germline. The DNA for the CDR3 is TGTGCCAGCAGCCAGCTCTGGCAGGGGCCCTACGAGCAGTACTTC. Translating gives CASSQLWQGPYEQYF. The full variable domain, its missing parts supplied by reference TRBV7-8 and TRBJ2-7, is GAGVSQSPRYKVAKRGQDVALRCDPISGHVSLFWYQQALGQGPEFLTYFQNEAQLDKSGLPSDRFFAERPEGSVSTLKIQRTQQEDSAVYLCASSQLWQGPYEQYFGPGTRLTVT.

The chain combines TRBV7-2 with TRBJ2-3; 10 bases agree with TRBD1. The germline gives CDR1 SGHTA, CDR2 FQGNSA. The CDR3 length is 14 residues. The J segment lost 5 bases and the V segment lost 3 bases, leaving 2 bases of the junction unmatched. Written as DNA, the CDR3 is TGTGCCAGCAGCTTGGGACAGGGGCGAGATACGCAGTATTTT. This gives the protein CASSLGQGRDTQYF.

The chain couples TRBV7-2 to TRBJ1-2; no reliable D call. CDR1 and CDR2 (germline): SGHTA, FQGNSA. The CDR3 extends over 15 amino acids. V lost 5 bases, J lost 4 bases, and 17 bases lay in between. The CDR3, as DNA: TGTGCCAGCAGCCTGGGAATCGGCCAGACCTATGGCTACACCTTC. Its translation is CASSLGIGQTYGYTF.

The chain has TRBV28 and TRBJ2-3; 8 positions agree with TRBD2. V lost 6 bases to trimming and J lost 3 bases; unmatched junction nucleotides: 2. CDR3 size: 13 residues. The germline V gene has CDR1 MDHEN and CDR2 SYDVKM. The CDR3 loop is CASRRLATDTQYF. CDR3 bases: TGTGCCAGCAGGCGACTAGCGACAGATACGCAGTATTTT.

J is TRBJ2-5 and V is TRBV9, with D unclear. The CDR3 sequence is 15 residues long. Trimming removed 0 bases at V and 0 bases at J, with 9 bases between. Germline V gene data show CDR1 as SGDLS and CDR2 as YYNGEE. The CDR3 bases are TGTGCCAGCAGCGTAGGCTCGGCAAACCAAGAGACCCAGTACTTC. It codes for CASSVGSANQETQYF. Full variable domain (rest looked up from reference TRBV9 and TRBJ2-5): DSGVTQTPKHLITATGQRVTLRCSPRSGDLSVYWYQQSLDQGLQFLIQYYNGEERAKGNILERFSAQQFPDLHSELNLSSLELGDSALYFCASSVGSANQETQYFGPGTRLLVL.

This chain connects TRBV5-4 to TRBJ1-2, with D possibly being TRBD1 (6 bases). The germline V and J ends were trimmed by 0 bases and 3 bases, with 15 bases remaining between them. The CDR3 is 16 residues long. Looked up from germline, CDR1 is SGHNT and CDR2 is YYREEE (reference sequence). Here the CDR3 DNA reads TGTGCCAGCAGCTTGGACAACAGGGACTTGGACTATGGCTACACCTTC. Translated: CASSLDNRDLDYGYTF.

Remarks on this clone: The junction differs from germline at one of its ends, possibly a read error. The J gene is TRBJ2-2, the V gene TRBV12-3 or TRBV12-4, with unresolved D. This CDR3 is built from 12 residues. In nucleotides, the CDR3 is TGTGCTAGCAACATTGCAACCGGGGAGCTGTTTTTT. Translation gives CASNIATGELFF.

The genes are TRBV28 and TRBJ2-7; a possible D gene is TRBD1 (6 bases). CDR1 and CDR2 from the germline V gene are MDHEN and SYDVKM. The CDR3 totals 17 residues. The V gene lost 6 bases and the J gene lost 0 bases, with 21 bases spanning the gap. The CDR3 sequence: CASSSTGTPRTSYEQYF. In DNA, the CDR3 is TGTGCCAGCAGCTCTACCGGGACACCTAGAACCTCCTACGAGCAGTACTTC.

CDR3 sequence reads: CATSESNQPQHF. The CDR3 DNA follows: TGTGCCACCAGTGAATCCAATCAGCCCCAGCATTTT. The genes are TRBV24-1 and TRBJ1-5; D uncertain. V lost 4 bases and J lost 3, with 3 bases in between. From germline, CDR1 is KGHDR and CDR2 SFDVKD. CDR3 size: 12 residues.

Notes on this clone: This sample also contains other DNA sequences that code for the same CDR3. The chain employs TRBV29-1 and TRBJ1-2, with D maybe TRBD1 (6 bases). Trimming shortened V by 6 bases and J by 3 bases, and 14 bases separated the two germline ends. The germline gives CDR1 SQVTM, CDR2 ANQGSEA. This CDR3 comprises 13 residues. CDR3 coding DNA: TGCAGCGTCAGGGGAGGTATCGACTATGGCTACACCTTC. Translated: CSVRGGIDYGYTF.

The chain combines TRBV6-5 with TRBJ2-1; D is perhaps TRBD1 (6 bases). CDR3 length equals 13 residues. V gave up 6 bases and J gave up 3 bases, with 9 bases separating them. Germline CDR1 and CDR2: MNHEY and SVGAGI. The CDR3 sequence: CASSLGHYNEQFF. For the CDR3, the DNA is TGTGCCAGCAGCCTGGGACACTACAATGAGCAGTTCTTC.

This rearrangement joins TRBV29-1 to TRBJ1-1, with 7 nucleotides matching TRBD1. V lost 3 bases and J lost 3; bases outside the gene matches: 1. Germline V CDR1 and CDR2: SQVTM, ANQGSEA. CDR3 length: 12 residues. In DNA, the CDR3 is TGCAGCGTTGACGACAGGGACACTGAAGCTTTCTTT. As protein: CSVDDRDTEAFF. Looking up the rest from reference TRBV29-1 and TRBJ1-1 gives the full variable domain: SAVISQKPSRDICQRGTSLTIQCQVDSQVTMMFWYRQQPGQSLTLIATANQGSEATYESGFVIDKFPISRPNLTFSTLTVSNMSPEDSSIYLCSVDDRDTEAFFGQGTRLTVV.

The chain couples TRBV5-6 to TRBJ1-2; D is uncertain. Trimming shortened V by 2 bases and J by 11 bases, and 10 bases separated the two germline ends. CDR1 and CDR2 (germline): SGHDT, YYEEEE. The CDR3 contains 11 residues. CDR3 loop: CASSFRARYTF. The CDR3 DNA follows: TGTGCCAGCAGCTTCCGGGCTCGATACACCTTC. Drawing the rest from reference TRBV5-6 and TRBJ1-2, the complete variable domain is DAGVTQSPTHLIKTRGQQVTLRCSPKSGHDTVSWYQQALGQGPQFIFQYYEEEERQRGNFPDRFSGHQFPNYSSELNVNALLLGDSALYLCASSFRARYTFGSGTRLTVV.

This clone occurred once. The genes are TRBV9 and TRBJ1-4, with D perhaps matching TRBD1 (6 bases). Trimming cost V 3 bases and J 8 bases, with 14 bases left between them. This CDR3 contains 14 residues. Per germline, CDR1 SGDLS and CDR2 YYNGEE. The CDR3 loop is CASSAGGRGEKLFF. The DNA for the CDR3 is TGTGCCAGCAGCGCGGGCGGAAGGGGGGAAAAACTGTTTTTT. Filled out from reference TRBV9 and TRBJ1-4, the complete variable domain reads DSGVTQTPKHLITATGQRVTLRCSPRSGDLSVYWYQQSLDQGLQFLIQYYNGEERAKGNILERFSAQQFPDLHSELNLSSLELGDSALYFCASSAGGRGEKLFFGSGTQLSVL.

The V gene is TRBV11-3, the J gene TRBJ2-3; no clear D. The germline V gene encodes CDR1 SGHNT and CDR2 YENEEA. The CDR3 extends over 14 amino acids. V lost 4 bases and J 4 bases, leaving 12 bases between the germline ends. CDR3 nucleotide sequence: TGTGCCAGCAGCTCGGGTCAGGTTCCAGATACGCAGTATTTT. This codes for CASSSGQVPDTQYF.

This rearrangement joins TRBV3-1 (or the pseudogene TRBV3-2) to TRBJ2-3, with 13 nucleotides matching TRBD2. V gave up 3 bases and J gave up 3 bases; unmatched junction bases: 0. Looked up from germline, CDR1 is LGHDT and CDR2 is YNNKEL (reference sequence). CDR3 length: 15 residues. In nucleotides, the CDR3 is TGTGCCAGCAGCCAGGGACTAGCGGGGACAGATACGCAGTATTTT. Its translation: CASSQGLAGTDTQYF.

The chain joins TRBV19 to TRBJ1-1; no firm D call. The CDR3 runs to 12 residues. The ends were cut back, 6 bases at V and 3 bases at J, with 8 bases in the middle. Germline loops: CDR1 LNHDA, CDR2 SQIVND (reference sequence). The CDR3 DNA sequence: TGTGCCAGTAGCAAGGGCTACACTGAAGCTTTCTTT. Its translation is CASSKGYTEAFF.

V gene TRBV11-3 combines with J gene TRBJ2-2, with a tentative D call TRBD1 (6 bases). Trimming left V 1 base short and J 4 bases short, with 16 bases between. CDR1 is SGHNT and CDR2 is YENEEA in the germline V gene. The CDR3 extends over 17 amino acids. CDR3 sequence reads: CASSLGHRDTGTGELFF. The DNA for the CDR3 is TGTGCCAGCAGCTTAGGCCACCGGGACACGGGCACCGGGGAGCTGTTTTTT.

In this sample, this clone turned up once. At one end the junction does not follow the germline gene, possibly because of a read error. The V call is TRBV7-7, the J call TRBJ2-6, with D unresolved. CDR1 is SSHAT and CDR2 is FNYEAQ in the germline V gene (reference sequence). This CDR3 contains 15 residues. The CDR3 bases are TGTGCTAGCAGCCCCCTGCCCTCCGGGGCCAACGTCCTGACTTTC. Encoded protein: CASSPLPSGANVLTF.

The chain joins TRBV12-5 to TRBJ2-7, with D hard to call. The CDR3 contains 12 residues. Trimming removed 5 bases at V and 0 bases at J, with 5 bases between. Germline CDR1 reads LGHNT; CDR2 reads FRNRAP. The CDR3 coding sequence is TGTGCTAGTGGTCCTTCCTCCTACGAGCAGTACTTC. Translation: CASGPSSYEQYF. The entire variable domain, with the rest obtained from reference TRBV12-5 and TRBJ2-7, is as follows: DARVTQTPRHKVTEMGQEVTMRCQPILGHNTVFWYRQTMMQGLELLAYFRNRAPLDDSGMPKDRFSAEMPDATLATLKIQPSEPRDSAVYFCASGPSSYEQYFGPGTRLTVT.

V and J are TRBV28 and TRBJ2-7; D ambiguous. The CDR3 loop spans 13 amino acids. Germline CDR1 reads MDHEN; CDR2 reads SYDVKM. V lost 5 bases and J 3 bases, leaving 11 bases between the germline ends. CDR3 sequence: CASSQSGNYEQYF. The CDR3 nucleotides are TGTGCCAGCAGTCAATCTGGGAACTACGAGCAGTACTTC.

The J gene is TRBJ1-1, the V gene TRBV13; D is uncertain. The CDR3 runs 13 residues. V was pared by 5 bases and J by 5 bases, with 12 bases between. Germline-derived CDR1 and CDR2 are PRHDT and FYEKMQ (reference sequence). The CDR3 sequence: CASSHWKRTEAFF. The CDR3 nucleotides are TGTGCCAGCAGCCATTGGAAGAGAACTGAAGCTTTCTTT. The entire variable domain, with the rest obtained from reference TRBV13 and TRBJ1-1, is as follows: AAGVIQSPRHLIKEKRETATLKCYPIPRHDTVYWYQQGPGQDPQFLISFYEKMQSDKGSIPDRFSAQQFSDYHSELNMSSLELGDSALYFCASSHWKRTEAFFGQGTRLTVV.

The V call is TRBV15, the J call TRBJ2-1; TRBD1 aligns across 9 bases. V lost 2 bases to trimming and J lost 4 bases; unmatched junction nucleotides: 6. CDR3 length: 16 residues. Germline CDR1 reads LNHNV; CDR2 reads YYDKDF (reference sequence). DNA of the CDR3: TGTGCCACCAGCAGACACGGACAGGGGACTTACAATGAGCAGTTCTTC. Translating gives CATSRHGQGTYNEQFF.

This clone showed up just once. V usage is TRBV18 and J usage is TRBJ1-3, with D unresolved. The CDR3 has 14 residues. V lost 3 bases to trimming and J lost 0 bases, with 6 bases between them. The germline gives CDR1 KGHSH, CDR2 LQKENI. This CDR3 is CASSPTNSGNTIYF. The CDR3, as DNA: TGTGCCAGCTCACCTACGAACTCTGGAAACACCATATATTTT.

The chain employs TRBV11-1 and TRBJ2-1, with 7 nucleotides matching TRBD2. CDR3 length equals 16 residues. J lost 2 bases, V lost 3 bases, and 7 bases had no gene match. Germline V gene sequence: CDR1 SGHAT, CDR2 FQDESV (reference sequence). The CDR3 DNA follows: TGTGCCAGCAGCTTCAGAACTAGCGAGCCCTACAATGAGCAGTTCTTC. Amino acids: CASSFRTSEPYNEQFF.